A single T cell receptor (beta chain) is shown here with its context. This entry belongs to a study of blood T cell repertoires in COVID-19. Study-level background: Acute and convalescent COVID-19 specimens originated in the United States, Italy and Spain.

Some clones are missing from TCRdb's copy, which holds only in-frame ones; the method was immunoSEQ multiplex PCR. The sample yields about 74,000 clones, around 88% seen once. This CDR3 spans 15 amino acids. V shed 2 bases and J shed 6 bases, with 13 bases lying between them. Germline-derived CDR1 and CDR2 are LGHNA and YSLEER. The origin of this receptor is a woman older than 75 with active or convalescent COVID-19. The chain employs TRBV4-3 and TRBJ2-2; D is possibly TRBD2 (5 bases). Source material: peripheral blood. CDR3 region: CASSQRAAVAGELFF. The CDR3 region has the DNA TGCGCCAGCAGCCAACGAGCGGCGGTAGCCGGGGAGCTGTTTTTT.